The next 15 T cell receptor beta chains were all read from a single sample in a study of spatial heterogeneity in lung cancer. This sample's time point: blood at routine non-recurrence follow-up after resection. In TCRdb, the 5' RACE reads were re-called with MiXCR into one record per CDR3 protein. The profile covers over 35,000 distinct CDR3 sequences, with 10% appearing a single time and 15% to 20% taken by the ten largest. This sample comprised PBMCs, obtained at follow-up. The receptors originated from a female donor with early-stage non-small cell lung cancer.

The chain uses TRBV5-4 and TRBJ2-1; weak D call: TRBD1 (6 bases). This CDR3 has 16 amino acids. V shed 4 bases and J shed 0 bases, with 14 bases lying between them. Germline V gene sequence: CDR1 SGHNT, CDR2 YYREEE (reference sequence). The CDR3 spells CASSPLGQSSYNEQFF. CDR3 in DNA: TGTGCCAGCAGCCCACTAGGACAGAGCTCCTACAATGAGCAGTTCTTC.

The chain links TRBV7-8 to TRBJ2-6; possible D gene TRBD1, 6 bases. Germline CDR1 and CDR2: SGHVS and FQNEAQ. The CDR3 sequence is 19 residues long. V dropped 4 bases and J dropped 2 bases, with 21 bases sitting between them. DNA for the CDR3: TGTGCCAGCAGCTCCTTACAGGGAAAATCAAGTACTGGGGCCAACGTCCTGACTTTC. It yields the protein CASSSLQGKSSTGANVLTF.

This clonotype was detected a few times. The CDR3 nucleotides read TGTGCCTGGAGATCCGGGGGGGTACCTAATCAGCCCCAGCATTTT. Translation gives CAWRSGGVPNQPQHF. V is TRBV30 and J is TRBJ1-5; D may be TRBD1 (5 bases). V was pared by 3 bases and J by 4 bases, with 16 bases between. This CDR3 spans 15 amino acids. Germline V CDR1 and CDR2: GTSNPN, SVGIG (reference sequence).

Ten or more counts support this clonotype. The chain recombines TRBV20-1 with TRBJ2-5; either TRBD1 or TRBD2 may supply D (5 bases each). This CDR3 has 17 amino acids. Germline V CDR1 and CDR2: DFQATT, SNEGSKA (reference sequence). V lost 4 bases, J lost 5 bases, and 26 bases lay in between. The CDR3 bases are TGCAGTGCTACCATACTGCACTTTAACCGGGGCGGGGAGACCCAGTACTTC. Its translation: CSATILHFNRGGETQYF.

This clonotype showed up just a few times. Relative to the germline gene, one junction end is altered; a read error may explain this. The chain joins TRBV28 to TRBJ1-6; D gene unclear. This CDR3 is 15 amino acids long. Germline V gene sequence: CDR1 MDHEN, CDR2 SYDVKM. In nucleotides, the CDR3 is TGTGCCAGCAGTTTATATAGGGCAGAGGATTCACCCCTCCCCTTT. Translation gives CASSLYRAEDSPLPF.

This chain joins TRBV28 and TRBJ2-3, with 9 bases aligning to TRBD2. The CDR3 has 15 residues. V shed 6 bases, J shed 7 bases, and the junction held 11 bases outside the gene matches. Germline V gives CDR1 MDHEN, CDR2 SYDVKM. CDR3 DNA sequence: TGTGCCAGCAGATCTAGCGGGACGCTTGGGAATACGCAGTATTTT. It codes for CASRSSGTLGNTQYF. Using reference TRBV28 and TRBJ2-3 for the parts outside the CDR3, the full variable domain is DVKVTQSSRYLVKRTGEKVFLECVQDMDHENMFWYRQDPGLGLRLIYFSYDVKMKEKGDIPEGYSVSREKKERFSLILESASTNQTSMYLCASRSSGTLGNTQYFGPGTRLTVL.

This chain links TRBV9 with TRBJ2-3, with 7 bases lining up with TRBD2. Germline V gives CDR1 SGDLS, CDR2 YYNGEE. The CDR3 has 15 residues. Germline trimming cut 4 bases from V and 5 bases from J; bases unmatched to any gene: 10. The CDR3 protein is CASSPGGTVGDTQYF. The CDR3 DNA sequence: TGTGCCAGCAGCCCCGGGGGGACGGTGGGAGATACGCAGTATTTT.

This clonotype was seen many times. The J gene is TRBJ2-5, the V gene TRBV29-1, with a tentative D call TRBD1 (6 bases). V was cut by 3 bases and J by 1 base, with 9 bases left in between. This CDR3 is 13 amino acids long. Germline V gene sequence: CDR1 SQVTM, CDR2 ANQGSEA. The CDR3 reads CSVERGSQETQYF. CDR3 nucleotides: TGCAGCGTTGAGAGGGGGTCCCAAGAGACCCAGTACTTC.

This chain links TRBV11-2 with TRBJ2-5, with 11 bases lining up with TRBD1. Unmatched junction bases numbered 3, after V lost 5 bases and J lost 1 base. Germline assignment: CDR1 SGHAT and CDR2 FQNNGV. The CDR3 contains 15 residues. In DNA form, the CDR3 reads TGTGCCAGCAGCGTCGGGACAGGGGGCCAAGAGACCCAGTACTTC. This translates into CASSVGTGGQETQYF.

This clonotype has ten or more counts. The gene calls are TRBV12-3 or TRBV12-4 and TRBJ1-1, with 7 positions matching TRBD1. The CDR3 loop spans 14 amino acids. Germline trimming cut 7 bases from V and 4 bases from J; bases unmatched to any gene: 9. In DNA form, the CDR3 reads TGTGCCAGCACCTTGACAGGGCGTGGCACTGAAGCTTTCTTT. Its translation: CASTLTGRGTEAFF.

The chain joins TRBV19 to TRBJ2-5; 15 bases line up with TRBD2. The V segment lost 3 bases and the J segment 3 bases; nucleotides outside the gene matches: 5. Germline CDR1 LNHDA, CDR2 SQIVND (reference sequence). The CDR3 runs to 17 residues. The CDR3 bases are TGTGCCAGTAGTATCGGGACTAGCGGGGGGCTCAAAGAGACCCAGTACTTC. Its protein is CASSIGTSGGLKETQYF.

This clonotype was picked up a small number of times. CDR3 nucleotides: TGTGCTAGTGGTTTGGTACATATAGATAGCAATCAGCCCCAGCATTTT. Amino acids: CASGLVHIDSNQPQHF. The chain has TRBV12-5 and TRBJ1-5, with D hard to call. Trimming pared 0 bases from V and 0 bases from J, leaving 9 bases between. This CDR3 region has 16 residues. Germline CDR1 is LGHNT and CDR2 is FRNRAP.

This clonotype was counted many times. This chain connects TRBV30 to TRBJ2-7, with TRBD1 identical over 7 bases. The CDR3 runs to 12 residues. Germline-derived CDR1 and CDR2 are GTSNPN and SVGIG (reference sequence). V shed 1 base, J shed 5 bases, and the junction held 2 bases outside the gene matches. CDR3 nucleotides: TGTGCCTGGAGTGGACAGGGCCACGAGCAGTACTTC. Residues: CAWSGQGHEQYF.

This chain connects TRBV12-3 or TRBV12-4 to TRBJ1-1; D gene ambiguous. The CDR3 covers 12 residues. Trimming cost V 7 bases and J 1 base, with 7 bases left between them. The CDR3 coding sequence is TGTGCCAGCATCCGGCAGAACACTGAAGCTTTCTTT. Its translation is CASIRQNTEAFF.

This chain links TRBV29-1 with TRBJ2-2, with D hard to call. Trimming left V 3 bases short and J 0 bases short, with 5 bases between. This CDR3 spans 13 amino acids. Germline CDR1 SQVTM, CDR2 ANQGSEA. CDR3 in DNA: TGCAGCGTTGATAAAGCGAACACCGGGGAGCTGTTTTTT. Encoded protein: CSVDKANTGELFF.